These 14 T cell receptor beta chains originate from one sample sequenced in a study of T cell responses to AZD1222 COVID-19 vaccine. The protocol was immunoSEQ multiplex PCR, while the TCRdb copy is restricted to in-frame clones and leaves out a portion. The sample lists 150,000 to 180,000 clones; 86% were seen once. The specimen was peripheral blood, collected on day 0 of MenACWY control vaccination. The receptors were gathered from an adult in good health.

The CDR3 nucleotides are TGTGCCAGCAGCTCGGAGCTAGGGGGCGCCGAGGAGCAGTACGTC. Protein: CASSSELGGAEEQYV. The chain recombines TRBV5-5 with TRBJ2-7, with 7 nucleotides matching TRBD1. Trimming at V came to 3 bases and at J to 7 bases, leaving 13 bases not matched to a gene. Germline V CDR1 and CDR2: SGHKS, YYEKEE (reference sequence). The CDR3 extends over 15 amino acids.

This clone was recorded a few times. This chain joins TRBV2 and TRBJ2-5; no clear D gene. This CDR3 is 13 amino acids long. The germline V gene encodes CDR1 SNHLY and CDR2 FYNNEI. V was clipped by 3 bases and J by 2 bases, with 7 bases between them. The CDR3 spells CASSDLEQETQYF. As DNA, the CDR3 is TGTGCCAGCAGTGATTTGGAACAAGAGACCCAGTACTTC.

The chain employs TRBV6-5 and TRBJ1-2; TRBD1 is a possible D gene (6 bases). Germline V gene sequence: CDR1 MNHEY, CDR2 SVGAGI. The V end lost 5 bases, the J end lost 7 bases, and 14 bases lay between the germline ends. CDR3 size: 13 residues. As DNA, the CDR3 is TGTGCCAGCAGTCAATACAGGGAGGGTGGCTACACCTTC. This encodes CASSQYREGGYTF.

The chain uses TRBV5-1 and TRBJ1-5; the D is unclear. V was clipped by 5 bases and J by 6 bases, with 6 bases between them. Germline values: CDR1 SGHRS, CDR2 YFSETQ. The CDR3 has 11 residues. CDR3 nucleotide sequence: TGCGCCAGCAGGTTTTGTCAGCCCCAGCATTTT. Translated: CASRFCQPQHF.

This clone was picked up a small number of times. The CDR3 reads CASSLALGEGEKLFF. CDR3 coding DNA: TGTGCCAGCAGCTTAGCGCTGGGGGAGGGAGAAAAACTGTTTTTT. V and J are TRBV7-6 and TRBJ1-4; D may be TRBD1 (5 bases). Germline values: CDR1 SGHVS, CDR2 FNYEAQ. Deletions cut 0 bases from V and 8 bases from J, with 13 bases between. CDR3 size: 15 residues.

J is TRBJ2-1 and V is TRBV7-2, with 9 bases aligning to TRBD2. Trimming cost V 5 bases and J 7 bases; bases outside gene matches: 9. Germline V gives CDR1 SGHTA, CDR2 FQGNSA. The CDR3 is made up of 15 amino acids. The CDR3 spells CASSGRTSAGNEQFF. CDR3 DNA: TGTGCCAGCAGCGGTCGGACTAGCGCCGGTAATGAGCAGTTCTTC. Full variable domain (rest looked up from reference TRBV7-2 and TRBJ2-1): GAGVSQSPSNKVTEKGKDVELRCDPISGHTALYWYRQSLGQGLEFLIYFQGNSAPDKSGLPSDRFSAERTGGSVSTLTIQRTQQEDSAVYLCASSGRTSAGNEQFFGPGTRLTVL.

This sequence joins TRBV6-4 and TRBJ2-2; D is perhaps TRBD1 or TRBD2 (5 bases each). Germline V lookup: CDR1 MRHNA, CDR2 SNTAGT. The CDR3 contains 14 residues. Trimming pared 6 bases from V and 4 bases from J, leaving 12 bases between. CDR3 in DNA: TGTGCCAGCAGAATAGAGGGGAGCACCGGGGAGCTGTTTTTT. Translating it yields CASRIEGSTGELFF.

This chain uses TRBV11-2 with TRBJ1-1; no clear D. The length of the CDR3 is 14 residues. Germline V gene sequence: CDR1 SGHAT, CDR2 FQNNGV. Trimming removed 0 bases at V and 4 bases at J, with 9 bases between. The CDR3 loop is CASSLDRRVTEAFF. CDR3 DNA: TGTGCCAGCAGCTTAGATCGAAGGGTCACTGAAGCTTTCTTT.

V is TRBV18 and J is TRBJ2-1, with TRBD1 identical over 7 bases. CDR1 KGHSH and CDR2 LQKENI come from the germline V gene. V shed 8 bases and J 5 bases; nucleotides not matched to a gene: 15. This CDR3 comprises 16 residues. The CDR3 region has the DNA TGTGCCAGCCAACAGCGGCACGGGACAGACGACAATGAGCAGTTCTTC. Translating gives CASQQRHGTDDNEQFF.

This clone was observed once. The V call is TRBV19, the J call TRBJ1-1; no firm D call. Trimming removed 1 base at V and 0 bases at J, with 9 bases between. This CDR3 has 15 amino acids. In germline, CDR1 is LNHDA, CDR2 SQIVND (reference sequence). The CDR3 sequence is CASSIVGSMNTEAFF. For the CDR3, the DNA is TGTGCCAGTAGTATAGTTGGCAGCATGAACACTGAAGCTTTCTTT. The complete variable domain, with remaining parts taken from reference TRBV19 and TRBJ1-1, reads DGGITQSPKYLFRKEGQNVTLSCEQNLNHDAMYWYRQDPGQGLRLIYYSQIVNDFQKGDIAEGYSVSREKKESFPLTVTSAQKNPTAFYLCASSIVGSMNTEAFFGQGTRLTVV.

The CDR3 bases are TGTGCCAGCAGCCTCAAGGGGAATTCACCCCTCCACTTT. Translating it yields CASSLKGNSPLHF. The V gene is TRBV14, the J gene TRBJ1-6; D is perhaps TRBD1 (5 bases). Germline V gene lookup returns CDR1 SGHDN and CDR2 FVKESK. CDR3 length: 13 amino acids. V lost 4 bases and J 7 bases, leaving 8 bases between the germline ends.

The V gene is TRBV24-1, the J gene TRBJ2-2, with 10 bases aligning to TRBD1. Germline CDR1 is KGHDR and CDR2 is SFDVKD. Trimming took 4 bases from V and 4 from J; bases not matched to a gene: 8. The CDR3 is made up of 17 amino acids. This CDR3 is CATSEPTGGEGTGELFF. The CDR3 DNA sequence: TGTGCCACCAGTGAGCCGACAGGGGGCGAGGGCACCGGGGAGCTGTTTTTT.

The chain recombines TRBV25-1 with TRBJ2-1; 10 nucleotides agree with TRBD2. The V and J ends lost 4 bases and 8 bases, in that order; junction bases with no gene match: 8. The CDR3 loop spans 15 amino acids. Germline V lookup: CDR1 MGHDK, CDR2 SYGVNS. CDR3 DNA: TGTGCCAGCAGTGTGGCAGCGGGAGGGCCCGATGAGCAGTTCTTC. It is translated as CASSVAAGGPDEQFF.

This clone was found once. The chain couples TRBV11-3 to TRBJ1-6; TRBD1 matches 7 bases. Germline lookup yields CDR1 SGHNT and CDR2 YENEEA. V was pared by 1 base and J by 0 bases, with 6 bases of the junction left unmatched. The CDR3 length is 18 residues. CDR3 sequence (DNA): TGTGCCAGCAGCTTAGGAGGGGGCACGAGCTCCTATAATTCACCCCTCCACTTT. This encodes CASSLGGGTSSYNSPLHF.